This is a list of T cell receptor beta chains from one sample in a study of blood T cell repertoires in COVID-19. The data were produced by immunoSEQ multiplex PCR, yet TCRdb's version contains in-frame clones alone and is incomplete. Altogether some 38,000 clones are present, approximately 80% being singletons, with the ten largest covering about 1.5%. Sequencing used peripheral blood. These receptors all come from a man aged 55 to 70 with COVID-19, enrolled during active disease. Both conserved end residues are trimmed from each CDR3. A row's size may be missing; if present it is once, few, many or a size class.

>TRBJ2-1|TRBV5-4|once
ASSLWDRGSQQF
>TRBJ2-3|TRBV30|-
AWSVGLTDTQY
>TRBJ1-2|TRBV28|-
ASSLGGKTGRNYGYT
>TRBJ1-1|TRBV7-6|-
ASSFFRGMDTEAF
>TRBJ2-1|TRBV11-1|few
ASSFSSGRVDEQF
>TRBJ1-4|TRBV6-5|-
ASSLGGADEKLF
>TRBJ2-7|TRBV5-1|-
ASSLGARTGEQY
>TRBJ1-2|TRBV4-1|once
ASSQDLNRVGYGYT
>TRBJ1-1|TRBV19|-
ASSITGGRTEAF
>TRBJ1-1|TRBV19|-
ASSPRPMNTEAF
>TRBJ1-3|TRBV9|-
ASSVEGESNTIY
>TRBJ2-2|TRBV14|-
ASSRDRGDTGELF
>TRBJ2-2|TRBV18|-
ASSPDTNIGELF
>TRBJ2-5|TRBV3-1/TRBV3-2|-
ASSQRGSETQY
>TRBJ1-6|TRBV9|-
ASSRGSSYNSPLH
>TRBJ2-7|TRBV3-1/TRBV3-2|few
ASSQPGQGFGQY
>TRBJ1-6|TRBV19|-
ASSGPGGGTNSPLH
>TRBJ1-2|TRBV7-8|-
ASSLARSTYGYT
>TRBJ1-2|TRBV4-2|once
ASSRTGTPNYGYT
>TRBJ1-1|TRBV28|-
ASSLVQGPEAF
>TRBJ2-1|TRBV5-1|-
ASTLAGGYGEQF
>TRBJ1-3|TRBV7-9|-
ATPGTGAPISGNTIY
>TRBJ1-3|TRBV2|-
ASSEAEAEFVSIY
>TRBJ1-3|TRBV11-2|-
ASGTGNTIY
>TRBJ1-2|TRBV28|-
ASSTGEAYGYT
>TRBJ2-5|TRBV4-1|-
ASSHRQGILGETQY
>TRBJ1-6|TRBV9|few
ASSAVDRGGNSPLH
>TRBJ1-4|TRBV29-1|once
SVRRSATNEKLF
>TRBJ2-4|TRBV28|-
ASSLQGENIQY
>TRBJ2-7|TRBV3-1/TRBV3-2|-
ASSQLSWGSSYEQY
>TRBJ1-1|TRBV27|-
ASSARDRGRAF
>TRBJ1-5|TRBV6-6|-
ASGSGPQH
>TRBJ2-3|TRBV6-1|-
ASSDQGVGKDTQY
>TRBJ1-5|TRBV27|-
ASKLGTANQPQH
>TRBJ1-1|TRBV18|-
ASSRGTANTEAF
>TRBJ2-7|TRBV3-1/TRBV3-2|-
ASSRWDRDGEQY
>TRBJ1-4|TRBV5-1|-
ASSLGGEKLF
>TRBJ1-6|TRBV6-1|-
ASSEALTGGWSPLH
>TRBJ2-3|TRBV3-1/TRBV3-2|-
ASSQRALLSGSTDTQY
>TRBJ2-3|TRBV2|-
ASSEALRQGTDTQY
>TRBJ2-1|TRBV10-3|-
AIRGDRSDNEQF
>TRBJ1-6|TRBV7-9|-
ASSLSPRDSPLH
>TRBJ1-5|TRBV4-3|-
ASSQEGRGDQPQH
>TRBJ1-2|TRBV4-2|once
ASSQATGNYGYT
>TRBJ2-5|TRBV6-5|-
ASSLGHRQETQY
>TRBJ1-6|TRBV19|few
ASSIGDRGSPLH
>TRBJ2-3|TRBV11-2|-
ASSLGGSTDTQY
>TRBJ2-7|TRBV5-6|few
ASSLGLRHSYEQY
>TRBJ1-2|TRBV10-3|-
AIRKGGDGYT
>TRBJ2-7|TRBV5-5|-
ASSLRTDSYEQY
>TRBJ2-5|TRBV5-4|-
ASSLGQDWRETQY
>TRBJ1-5|TRBV18|few
ASSPGRQWPQH
>TRBJ1-2|TRBV6-5|few
ASRSPVHYGYT
>TRBJ1-6|TRBV6-1|-
ASSDRNKSD
>TRBJ2-2|TRBV7-6|-
ASSPPGRRTGELF